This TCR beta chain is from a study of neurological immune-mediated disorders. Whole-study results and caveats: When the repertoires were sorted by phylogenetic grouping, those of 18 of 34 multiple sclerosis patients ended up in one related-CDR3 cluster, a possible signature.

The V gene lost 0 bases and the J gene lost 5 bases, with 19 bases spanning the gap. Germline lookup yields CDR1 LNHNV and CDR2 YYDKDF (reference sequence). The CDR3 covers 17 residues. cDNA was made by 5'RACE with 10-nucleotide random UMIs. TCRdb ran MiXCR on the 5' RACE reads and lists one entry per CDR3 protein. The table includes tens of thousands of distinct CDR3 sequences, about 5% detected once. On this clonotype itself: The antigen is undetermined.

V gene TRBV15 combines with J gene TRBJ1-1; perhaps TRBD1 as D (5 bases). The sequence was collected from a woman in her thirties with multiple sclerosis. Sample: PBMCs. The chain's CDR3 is CATSRDLGAGRGTEAFF. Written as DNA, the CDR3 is TGTGCCACCAGCAGAGATCTAGGCGCAGGGCGAGGAACTGAAGCTTTCTTT.